This passage covers 3 T cell receptor beta chains from one sample sequenced in a study of blood T cell repertoires in COVID-19. TCRdb's table, derived via immunoSEQ multiplex PCR, lists solely in-frame clones and lacks some. Among approximately 300,000 clones listed, more than 70% were seen once. The sequenced material came from peripheral blood. The receptors derive from a woman aged 45-65 years with acute or convalescent COVID-19.

Details on this clone: An end of the junction does not agree with germline; a read error may underlie this. V gene TRBV18 combines with J gene TRBJ1-2; D remains unclear. The CDR3 covers 13 residues. CDR1 is KGHSH, CDR2 LQKENI, per germline. CDR3 DNA sequence: TGTGCCAGCTCACCACAGAGTAACTATGGCTACGCCTTC. Its translation: CASSPQSNYGYAF.

This clone appeared once. The chain couples TRBV24-1 to TRBJ2-1; 13 nucleotides line up with TRBD2. The CDR3 runs 15 residues. V lost 3 bases, J lost 7 bases, and 2 bases stayed unmatched. Germline CDR1 and CDR2: KGHDR and SFDVKD. CDR3 in DNA: TGTGCCACCAGTGATGGACTAGCGGGAGTTAATGAGCAGTTCTTC. Protein: CATSDGLAGVNEQFF.

The chain recombines TRBV6-2 or TRBV6-3 with TRBJ1-5, with 7 positions matching TRBD1. This CDR3 contains 14 residues. V lost 4 bases to trimming and J lost 6 bases; unmatched junction nucleotides: 6. CDR1 is MNHEY, CDR2 SVGEGT, per germline. In nucleotides, the CDR3 is TGTGCCAGCAGTTCAACAGGGGCCGGTCAGCCCCAGCATTTT. Protein: CASSSTGAGQPQHF.